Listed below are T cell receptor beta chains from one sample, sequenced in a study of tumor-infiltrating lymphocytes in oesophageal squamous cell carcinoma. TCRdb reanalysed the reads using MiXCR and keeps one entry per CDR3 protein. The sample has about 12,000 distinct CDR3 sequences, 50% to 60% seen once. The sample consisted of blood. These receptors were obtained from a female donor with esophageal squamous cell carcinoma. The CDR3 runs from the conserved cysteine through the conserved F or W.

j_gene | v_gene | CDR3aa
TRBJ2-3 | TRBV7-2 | CASSPRQGGSTDTQYF
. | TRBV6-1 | CASSERWTEAFF
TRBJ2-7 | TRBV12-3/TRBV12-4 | CASGPTGLEQYF
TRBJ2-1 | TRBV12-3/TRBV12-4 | CASSPGLPYNEQFF
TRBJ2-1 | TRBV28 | CASRGRSAGEREQFF
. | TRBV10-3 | CAISGGRVGETQYF
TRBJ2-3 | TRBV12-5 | CASGLVPSGLTDTQYF
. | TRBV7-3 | CASSLFAGFQETQYF
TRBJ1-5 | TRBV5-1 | CASSLGEGNQPQHF
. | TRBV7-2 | CASSLESWGPYEQYF
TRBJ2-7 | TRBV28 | CAGSVRTGFEQYF
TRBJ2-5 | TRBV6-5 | CASSYSGGDETQYF
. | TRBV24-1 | CATKSVVSRGGETQYF
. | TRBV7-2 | CASSLGRGQETQYF
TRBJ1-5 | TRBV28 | CASSTGTLQHF
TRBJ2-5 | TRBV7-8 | CASSFYRPGETQYF
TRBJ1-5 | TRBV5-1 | CASSLVPGAQPQHF
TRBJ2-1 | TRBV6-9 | CASSSAGVARNEQFF
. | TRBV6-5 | CASLRAGETQYF
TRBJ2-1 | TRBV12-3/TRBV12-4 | CASSQPQEGSSYNEQFF
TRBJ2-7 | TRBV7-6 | CASSLRQGAYEQYF
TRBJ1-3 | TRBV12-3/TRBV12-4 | CASSLEVALGNTIYF
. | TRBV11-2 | CASSLDRVYGYTF
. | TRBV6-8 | CASRGLVPLYNEQFF
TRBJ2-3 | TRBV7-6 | CASSLNRDRAADTQYF
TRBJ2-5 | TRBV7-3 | CASSQGGGKETQYF
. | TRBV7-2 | CASSLSSGRGYEQYF
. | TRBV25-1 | CASSEYNTGAYGYTF
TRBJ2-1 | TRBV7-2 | CASRNSGRATYNEQFF
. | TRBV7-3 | CASRAGGGGKAFF
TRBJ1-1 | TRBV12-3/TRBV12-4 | CASSLKSMNTEAFF
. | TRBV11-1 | CASSRSGSETQYF
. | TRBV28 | CASSSGTVSETQYF
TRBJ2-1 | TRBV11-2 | CASSSFGLAVFSYNEQFF
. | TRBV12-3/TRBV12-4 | CASSLGGGKNIQYF
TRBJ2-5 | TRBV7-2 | CASSRSREETQYF
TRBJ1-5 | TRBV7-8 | CASSLAGHTNQPQHF
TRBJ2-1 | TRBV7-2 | CASSTHRGRVTNEQFF
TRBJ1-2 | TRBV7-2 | CASRSGYGYTF
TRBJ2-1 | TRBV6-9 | CASSWLAGGGDEQFF
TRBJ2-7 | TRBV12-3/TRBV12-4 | CASSLKYEQYF
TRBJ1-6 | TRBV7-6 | CASSSGQTNSPLHF